The rows below give T cell receptor beta chains drawn from one sample of a study of shared clonotypes between healthy human individuals. Here immunoSEQ multiplex PCR was the method, and the copy in TCRdb shows in-frame clones only, minus some. The data show hundreds of thousands of clones, roughly 95% seen once. What was sequenced was naive CD8+ T cells sorted from blood. The source of these receptors is a young woman in good health. CDR3s include the opening cysteine and the closing phenylalanine or tryptophan. A D gene is named only where the DNA matches it firmly. Size is omitted from some rows. Given values are once, few, many or a class for expanded clones.

j_call d_call clone_size v_call cdr3_nt cdr3_aa
TRBJ2-1 NA NA TRBV27 TGTGCCAGCAGCCACAGCTACAATGAGCAGTTCTTC CASSHSYNEQFF
TRBJ2-7 TRBD1 NA TRBV9 TGTGCCAGCAGCCCCAGAGGGGGACAGGGCTGGGAGCAGTACTTC CASSPRGGQGWEQYF
TRBJ2-2 NA few TRBV27 TGTGCCAGCAGCCCAGACACCTTCCCCGGGGAGCTGTTTTTT CASSPDTFPGELFF
TRBJ2-1 NA NA TRBV9 TGTGCCAGCAGCGTAGAAGGTATTTTGGGCGGGATCAATGAGCAGTTCTTC CASSVEGILGGINEQFF
TRBJ2-7 TRBD2 NA TRBV4-2 TGTGCCAGCAGCCAATTTCTAGCGGCGAGCTCCTACGAGCAGTACTTC CASSQFLAASSYEQYF
TRBJ2-1 NA NA TRBV2 TGTGCCAGCGGAGGGGCATTCAATGAGCAGTTCTTC CASGGAFNEQFF
TRBJ2-1 NA NA TRBV5-1 TGCGCCAGCTCCCGAGCAGGGGGGAGCTCCTACAATGAGCAGTTCTTC CASSRAGGSSYNEQFF
TRBJ2-2 NA NA TRBV15 TGTGCCACCAGCAGCTACGGGGAGCTGTTTTTT CATSSYGELFF
TRBJ2-7 NA NA TRBV6-5 TGTGCCAGCAGTTACTCGAAGGGACCCTGGGGGGAGCAGTACTTC CASSYSKGPWGEQYF
TRBJ2-7 NA NA TRBV11-1 TGTGCCAGCAGCTTTCAGGGGAACGAGCAGTACTTC CASSFQGNEQYF
TRBJ1-2 NA NA TRBV7-9 TGTGCCAGCAGCTTAGAGATTCTCGCGGACTATGGCTACACCTTC CASSLEILADYGYTF
TRBJ1-2 TRBD1 NA TRBV5-3 TGTGCCAGAAGCTTCCGGGACAGGGTCACTAACTATGGCTACACCTTC CARSFRDRVTNYGYTF
TRBJ2-7 NA NA TRBV13 TGTGCCAGCAGCTACCCGAGTACAGTGGGTGGAGGGCAGTACTTC CASSYPSTVGGGQYF
TRBJ2-7 NA NA TRBV28 TGTGCCAGCCGAGTAGCGCACCACACCTACGAGCAGTACTTC CASRVAHHTYEQYF
TRBJ1-2 NA NA TRBV29-1 TGCAGCGTTGAAGACGGGAACTATGGCTACACCTTC CSVEDGNYGYTF
TRBJ1-1 NA NA TRBV4-2 TGTGCCAGCAGCCAAGAGGCCAGGGCGAACACTGAAGCTTTCTTT CASSQEARANTEAFF
TRBJ2-1 TRBD1 NA TRBV29-1 TGCAGCGTAGAGACAGGGACCCGTTCTTACAATGAGCAGTTCTTC CSVETGTRSYNEQFF
TRBJ1-4 TRBD1 NA TRBV6-1 TGTGCCAGCAGTGAAGCACACAGGGGATCAGAAGAAAAACTGTTTTTT CASSEAHRGSEEKLFF
TRBJ2-7 NA NA TRBV7-8 TGTGCCAGCAGCACTATGCGACGAGTAAGCTCCTACGAGCAGTACTTC CASSTMRRVSSYEQYF
TRBJ1-2 NA NA TRBV27 TGTGCCAGCAGTGACAGCTATGGCTACACCTTC CASSDSYGYTF
TRBJ1-5 NA NA TRBV4-1 TGCGCCAGCAGCCACCCTGGCGAACAGCCCCAGCATTTT CASSHPGEQPQHF
TRBJ2-3 NA NA TRBV9 TGTGCCAGCAGCGTAGACCCGTCCCGGCAGCACACAGATACGCAGTATTTT CASSVDPSRQHTDTQYF
TRBJ1-1 NA NA TRBV27 TGTGCCAGCAGTTTATATCCGGTGCCCAACACTGAAGCTTTCTTT CASSLYPVPNTEAFF
TRBJ2-1 NA NA TRBV4-1 TGCGCCAGCAGCCAAGCTCCCCGCTGGGCGGGGTCCGCCCGTGAGCAGTTCTTC CASSQAPRWAGSAREQFF
TRBJ2-7 NA NA TRBV19 TGTGCCAGTAGTATTGAGTCAAACGGCTACGAGCAGTACTTC CASSIESNGYEQYF
TRBJ2-4 TRBD2 NA TRBV7-8 TGTGCCAGCAGCAACGATCCCGTTGGCGGGGGTGGAGCCAAAAACATTCAGTACTTC CASSNDPVGGGGAKNIQYF
TRBJ2-5 NA NA TRBV28 TGTGCCAGCAGTTTGGTGGGGGTTCAAGAGACCCAGTACTTC CASSLVGVQETQYF
TRBJ2-7 NA NA TRBV2 TGTGCCAGCAGTTTGACCGGAGCATTCGACGAGCAGTACTTC CASSLTGAFDEQYF
TRBJ2-7 TRBD1 NA TRBV7-9 TGTGCCAGCACTCCCGGGACAGGGGGCGAATACGAGCAGTACTTC CASTPGTGGEYEQYF
TRBJ2-3 TRBD2 NA TRBV28 TGTGCCAGCAGTTTAGTAGCGGGAGAGGGTACGCAGTATTTT CASSLVAGEGTQYF
TRBJ1-2 NA NA TRBV19 TGTGCCAGTAGTGAAGGACAGCCCAACTATGGCTACACCTTC CASSEGQPNYGYTF